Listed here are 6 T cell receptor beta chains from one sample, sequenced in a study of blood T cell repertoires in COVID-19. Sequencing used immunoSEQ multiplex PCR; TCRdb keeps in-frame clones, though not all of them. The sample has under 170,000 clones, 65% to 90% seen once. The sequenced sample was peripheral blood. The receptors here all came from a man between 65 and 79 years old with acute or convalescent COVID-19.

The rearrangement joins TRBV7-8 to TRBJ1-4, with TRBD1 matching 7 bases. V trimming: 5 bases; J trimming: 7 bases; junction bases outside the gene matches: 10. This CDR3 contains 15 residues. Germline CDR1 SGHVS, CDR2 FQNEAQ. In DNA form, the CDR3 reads TGTGCCAGCAGCAATAGGGACAGTTTGATTGAAAAACTGTTTTTT. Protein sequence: CASSNRDSLIEKLFF.

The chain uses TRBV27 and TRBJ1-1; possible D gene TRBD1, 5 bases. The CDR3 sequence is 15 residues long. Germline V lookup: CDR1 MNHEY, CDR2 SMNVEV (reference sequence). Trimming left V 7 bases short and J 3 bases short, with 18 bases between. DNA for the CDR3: TGTGCCAGCAACCCCCAGGGAGGGGCGGACACTGAAGCTTTCTTT. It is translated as CASNPQGGADTEAFF.

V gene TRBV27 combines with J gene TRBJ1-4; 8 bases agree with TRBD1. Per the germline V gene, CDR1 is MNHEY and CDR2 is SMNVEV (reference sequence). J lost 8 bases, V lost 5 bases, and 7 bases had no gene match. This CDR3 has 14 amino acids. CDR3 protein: CASSSGPGGEKLFF. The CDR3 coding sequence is TGTGCCAGCAGTAGCGGGCCAGGGGGCGAAAAACTGTTTTTT. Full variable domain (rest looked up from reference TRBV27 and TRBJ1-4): EAQVTQNPRYLITVTGKKLTVTCSQNMNHEYMSWYRQDPGLGLRQIYYSMNVEVTDKGDVPEGYKVSRKEKRNFPLILESPSPNQTSLYFCASSSGPGGEKLFFGSGTQLSVL.

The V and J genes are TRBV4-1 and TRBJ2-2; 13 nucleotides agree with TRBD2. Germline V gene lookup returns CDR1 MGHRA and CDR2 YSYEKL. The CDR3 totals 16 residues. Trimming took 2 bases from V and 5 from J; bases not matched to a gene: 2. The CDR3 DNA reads TGCGCCAGCAGCCAACAGACTAGCGGGAGGACCGGGGAGCTGTTTTTT. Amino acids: CASSQQTSGRTGELFF.

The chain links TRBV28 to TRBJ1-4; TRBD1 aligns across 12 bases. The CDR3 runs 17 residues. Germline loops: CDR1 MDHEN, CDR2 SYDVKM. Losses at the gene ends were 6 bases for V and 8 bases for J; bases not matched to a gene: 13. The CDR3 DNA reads TGTGCCAGCAGAACCACCTCCCGGGACAGGGGGCGGGAAAAACTGTTTTTT. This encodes CASRTTSRDRGREKLFF.

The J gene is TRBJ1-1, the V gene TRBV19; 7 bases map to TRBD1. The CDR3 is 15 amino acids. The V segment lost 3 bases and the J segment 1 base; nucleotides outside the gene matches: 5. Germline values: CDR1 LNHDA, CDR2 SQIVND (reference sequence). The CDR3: CASSISHRGNTEAFF. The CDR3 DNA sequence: TGTGCCAGTAGTATCAGTCACAGGGGGAACACTGAAGCTTTCTTT.